One T cell receptor (beta chain) is described in this entry. Its antigen is undetermined. The data originate from a study of Graves' ophthalmopathy and Graves' hyperthyroidism. Study-level information: Pretreatment peripheral blood was obtained at initial diagnosis.

Orbital computed tomography, thyroid ultrasound, TRAb, serum thyroxine and clinical symptoms formed the basis of diagnosis. The study amplified TCR beta CDR3 regions using RNA transcripts. The first round was an RT-PCR with HTBI primers, and the second round was a multiplex PCR. MiXCR, applied by TCRdb to the multiplex PCR reads, yields one record per CDR3 protein. The data contain about 400,000 distinct CDR3 sequences, 15% of them singletons. General study results and limits: Thyroid clonotypes that were expanded above 0.001 frequency mostly also appeared in blood.

The V end was cut by 7 bases, the J end by 5 bases, with 20 bases between. Germline V gives CDR1 MNHNS, CDR2 SASEGT. The CDR3 covers 15 residues. Source material: peripheral blood. The TCR was taken from a young woman with stable Graves' hyperthyroidism. This sequence joins TRBV6-1 and TRBJ1-1; D is unresolved. This chain's CDR3 is CASTLLLTEKTEAFF. CDR3 DNA: TGTGCCAGCACCCTACTATTGACGGAGAAGACTGAAGCTTTCTTT.